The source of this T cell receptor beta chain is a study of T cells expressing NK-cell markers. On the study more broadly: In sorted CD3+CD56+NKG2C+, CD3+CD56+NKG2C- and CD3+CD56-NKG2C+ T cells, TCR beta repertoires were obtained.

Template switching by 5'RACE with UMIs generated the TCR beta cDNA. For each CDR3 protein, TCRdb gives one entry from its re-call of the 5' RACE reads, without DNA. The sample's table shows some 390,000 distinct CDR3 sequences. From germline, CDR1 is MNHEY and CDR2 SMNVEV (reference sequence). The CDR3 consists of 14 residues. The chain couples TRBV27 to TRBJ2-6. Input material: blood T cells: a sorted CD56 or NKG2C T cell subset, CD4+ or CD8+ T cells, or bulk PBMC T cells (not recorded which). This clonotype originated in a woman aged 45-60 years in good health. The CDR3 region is CASSLTAGANVLTF.